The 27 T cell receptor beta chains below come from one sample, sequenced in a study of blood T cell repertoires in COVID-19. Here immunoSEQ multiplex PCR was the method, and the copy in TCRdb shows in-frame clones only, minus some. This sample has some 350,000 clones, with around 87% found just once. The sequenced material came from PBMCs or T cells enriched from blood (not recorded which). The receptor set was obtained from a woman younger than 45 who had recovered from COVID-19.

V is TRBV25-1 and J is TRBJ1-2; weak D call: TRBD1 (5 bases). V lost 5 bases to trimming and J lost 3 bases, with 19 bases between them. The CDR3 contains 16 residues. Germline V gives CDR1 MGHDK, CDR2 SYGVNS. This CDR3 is CASSPQSGRVYYGYTF. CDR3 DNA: TGTGCCAGCAGTCCCCAGAGTGGCAGGGTTTACTATGGCTACACCTTC.

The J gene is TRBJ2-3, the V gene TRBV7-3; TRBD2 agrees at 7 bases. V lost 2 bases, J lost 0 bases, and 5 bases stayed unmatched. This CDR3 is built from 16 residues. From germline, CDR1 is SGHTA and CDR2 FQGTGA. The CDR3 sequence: CASSLVGTTSTDTQYF. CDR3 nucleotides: TGTGCCAGCAGCTTAGTAGGGACTACAAGCACAGATACGCAGTATTTT.

CDR3 sequence reads: CASITGGTTGELFF. The DNA for the CDR3 is TGTGCCAGCATTACAGGGGGCACCACCGGGGAGCTGTTTTTT. The genes are TRBV6-5 and TRBJ2-2, with 9 bases aligning to TRBD1. Looked up from germline, CDR1 is MNHEY and CDR2 is SVGAGI. CDR3 length equals 14 residues. V dropped 7 bases and J dropped 4; count of bases not matched to a gene: 4.

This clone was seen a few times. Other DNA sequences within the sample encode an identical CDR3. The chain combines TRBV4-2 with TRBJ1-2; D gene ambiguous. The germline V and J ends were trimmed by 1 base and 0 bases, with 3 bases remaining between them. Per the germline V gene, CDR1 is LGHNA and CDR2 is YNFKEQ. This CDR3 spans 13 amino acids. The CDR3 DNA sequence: TGTGCCAGCAGCCAAGCAGCTAACTATGGCTACACCTTC. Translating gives CASSQAANYGYTF.

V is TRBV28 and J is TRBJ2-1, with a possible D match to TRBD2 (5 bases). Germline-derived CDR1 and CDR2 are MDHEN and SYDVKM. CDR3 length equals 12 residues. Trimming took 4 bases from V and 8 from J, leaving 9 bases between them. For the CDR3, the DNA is TGTGCCAGCAGTTACGGGGTTTATGAGCAGTTCTTC. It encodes CASSYGVYEQFF. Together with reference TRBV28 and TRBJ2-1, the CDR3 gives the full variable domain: DVKVTQSSRYLVKRTGEKVFLECVQDMDHENMFWYRQDPGLGLRLIYFSYDVKMKEKGDIPEGYSVSREKKERFSLILESASTNQTSMYLCASSYGVYEQFFGPGTRLTVL.

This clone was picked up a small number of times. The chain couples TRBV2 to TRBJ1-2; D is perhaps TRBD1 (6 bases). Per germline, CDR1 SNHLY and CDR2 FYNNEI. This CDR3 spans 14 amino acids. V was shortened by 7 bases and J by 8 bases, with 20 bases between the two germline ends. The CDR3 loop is CASISYRGGQGYTF. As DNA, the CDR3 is TGTGCCAGCATATCATACCGGGGGGGGCAAGGCTACACCTTC.

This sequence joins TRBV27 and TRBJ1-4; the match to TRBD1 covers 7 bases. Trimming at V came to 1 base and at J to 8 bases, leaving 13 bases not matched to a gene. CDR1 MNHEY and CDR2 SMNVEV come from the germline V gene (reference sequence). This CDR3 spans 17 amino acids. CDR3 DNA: TGTGCCAGCAGTTTATTAGGGGGCAAGGGTTTGAGGGAAAAACTGTTTTTT. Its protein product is CASSLLGGKGLREKLFF.

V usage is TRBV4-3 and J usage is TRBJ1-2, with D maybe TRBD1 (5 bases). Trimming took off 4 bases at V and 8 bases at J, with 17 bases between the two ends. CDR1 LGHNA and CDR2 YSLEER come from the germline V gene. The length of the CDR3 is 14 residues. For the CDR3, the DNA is TGCGCCAGCAGCCCCACCCCGGGGGTAGGAGGCTACACCTTC. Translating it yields CASSPTPGVGGYTF.

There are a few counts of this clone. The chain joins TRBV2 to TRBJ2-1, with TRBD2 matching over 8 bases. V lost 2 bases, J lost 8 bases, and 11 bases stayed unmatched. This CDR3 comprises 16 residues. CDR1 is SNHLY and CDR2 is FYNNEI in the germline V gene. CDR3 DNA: TGTGCCAGCAGTGAACCCTCGGGGGGGGCGAAGGATGAGCAGTTCTTC. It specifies CASSEPSGGAKDEQFF.

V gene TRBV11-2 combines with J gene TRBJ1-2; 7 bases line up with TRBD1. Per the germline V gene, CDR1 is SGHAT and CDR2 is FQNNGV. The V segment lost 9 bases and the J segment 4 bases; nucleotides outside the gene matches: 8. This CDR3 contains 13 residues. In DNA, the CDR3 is TGTGCCAGTCGGCAGGGGACAGCCTATGGCTACACCTTC. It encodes CASRQGTAYGYTF.

The CDR3 loop reads CASSLTGDPYNEQFF. In nucleotides, the CDR3 is TGTGCCAGCAGCTTGACAGGGGACCCCTACAATGAGCAGTTCTTC. V is TRBV5-4 and J is TRBJ2-1, with TRBD1 matching 7 bases. Trimming took 1 base from V and 2 from J; bases not matched to a gene: 3. The V gene's germline CDR1 is SGHNT and CDR2 YYREEE (reference sequence). This CDR3 comprises 15 residues.

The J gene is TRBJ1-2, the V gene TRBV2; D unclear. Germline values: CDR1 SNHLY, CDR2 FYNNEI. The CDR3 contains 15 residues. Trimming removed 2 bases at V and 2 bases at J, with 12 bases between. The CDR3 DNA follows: TGTGCCAGCAGTGAACGGTCGCTTTACAACTATGGCTACACCTTC. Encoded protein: CASSERSLYNYGYTF.

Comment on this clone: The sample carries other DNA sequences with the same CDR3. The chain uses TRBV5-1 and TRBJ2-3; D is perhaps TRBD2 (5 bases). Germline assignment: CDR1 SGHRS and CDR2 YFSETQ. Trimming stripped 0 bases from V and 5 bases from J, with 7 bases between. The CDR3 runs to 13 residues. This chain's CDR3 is CASSLAGGDTQYF. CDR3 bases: TGCGCCAGCAGCTTGGCCGGAGGAGATACGCAGTATTTT.

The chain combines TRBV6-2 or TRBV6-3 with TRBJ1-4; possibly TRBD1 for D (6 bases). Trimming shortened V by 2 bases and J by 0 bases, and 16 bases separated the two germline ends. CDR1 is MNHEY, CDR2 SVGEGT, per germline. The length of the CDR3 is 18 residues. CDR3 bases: TGTGCCAGCAGTTACCCGGTGACAGGAGAGACAACTAATGAAAAACTGTTTTTT. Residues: CASSYPVTGETTNEKLFF.

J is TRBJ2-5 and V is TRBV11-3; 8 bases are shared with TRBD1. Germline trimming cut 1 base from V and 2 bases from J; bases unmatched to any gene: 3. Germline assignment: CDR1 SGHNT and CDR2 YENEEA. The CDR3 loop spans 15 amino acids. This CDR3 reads CASSLGTGGQETQYF. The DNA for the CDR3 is TGTGCCAGCAGCTTAGGCACAGGGGGACAAGAGACCCAGTACTTC.

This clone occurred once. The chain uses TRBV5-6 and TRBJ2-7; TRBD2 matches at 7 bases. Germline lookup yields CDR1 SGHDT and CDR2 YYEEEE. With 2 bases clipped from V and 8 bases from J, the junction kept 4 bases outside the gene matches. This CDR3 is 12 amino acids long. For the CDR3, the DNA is TGTGCCAGCAGCTTCGGGACTAACCAGCAGTACTTC. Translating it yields CASSFGTNQQYF. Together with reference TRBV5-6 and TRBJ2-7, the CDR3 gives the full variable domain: DAGVTQSPTHLIKTRGQQVTLRCSPKSGHDTVSWYQQALGQGPQFIFQYYEEEERQRGNFPDRFSGHQFPNYSSELNVNALLLGDSALYLCASSFGTNQQYFGPGTRLTVT.

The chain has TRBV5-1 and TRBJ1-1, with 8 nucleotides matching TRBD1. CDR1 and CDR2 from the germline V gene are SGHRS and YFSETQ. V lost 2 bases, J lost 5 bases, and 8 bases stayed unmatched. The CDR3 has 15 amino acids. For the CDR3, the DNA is TGCGCCAGCAGCTTTCTTACAGGGGGGATAACTGAAGCTTTCTTT. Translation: CASSFLTGGITEAFF.

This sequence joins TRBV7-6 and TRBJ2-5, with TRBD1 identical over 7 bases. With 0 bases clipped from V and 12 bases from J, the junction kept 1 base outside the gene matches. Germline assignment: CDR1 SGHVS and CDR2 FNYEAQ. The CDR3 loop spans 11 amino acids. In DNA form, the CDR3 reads TGTGCCAGCAGCTTAGCAGGACAGGAGTACTTC. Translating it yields CASSLAGQEYF.

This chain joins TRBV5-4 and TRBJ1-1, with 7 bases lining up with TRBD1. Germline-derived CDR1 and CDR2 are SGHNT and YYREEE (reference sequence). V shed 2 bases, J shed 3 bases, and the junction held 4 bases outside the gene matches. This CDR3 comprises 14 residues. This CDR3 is CASSLGQADTEAFF. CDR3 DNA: TGTGCCAGCAGCTTAGGACAGGCAGACACTGAAGCTTTCTTT.

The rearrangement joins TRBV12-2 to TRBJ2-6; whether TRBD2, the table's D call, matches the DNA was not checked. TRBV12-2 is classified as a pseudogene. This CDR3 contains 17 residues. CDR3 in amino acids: CASRLKVEVSGANVLTF. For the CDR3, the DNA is TGTGCAAGTCGCTTAAAAGTCGAGGTCTCTGGGGCCAACGTCCTGACTTTC.

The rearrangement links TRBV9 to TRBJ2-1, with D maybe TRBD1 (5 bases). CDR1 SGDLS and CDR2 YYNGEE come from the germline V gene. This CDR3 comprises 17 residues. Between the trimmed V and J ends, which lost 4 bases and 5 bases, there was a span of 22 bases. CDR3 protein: CASSLRSQGASDNEQFF. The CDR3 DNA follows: TGTGCCAGCAGCCTCCGATCTCAAGGGGCTTCGGACAATGAGCAGTTCTTC.

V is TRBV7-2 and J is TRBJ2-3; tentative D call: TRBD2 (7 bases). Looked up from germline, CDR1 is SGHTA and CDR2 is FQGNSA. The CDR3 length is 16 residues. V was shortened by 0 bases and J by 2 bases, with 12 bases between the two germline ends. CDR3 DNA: TGTGCCAGCAGCTTAGCTCTCGGGGGGCCCACAGATACGCAGTATTTT. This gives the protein CASSLALGGPTDTQYF.

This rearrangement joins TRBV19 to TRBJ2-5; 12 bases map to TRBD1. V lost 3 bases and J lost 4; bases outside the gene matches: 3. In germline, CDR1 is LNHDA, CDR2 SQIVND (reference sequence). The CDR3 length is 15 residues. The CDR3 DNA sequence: TGTGCCAGTAGTATGGGGACAGGGGGCGTAGAGACCCAGTACTTC. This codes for CASSMGTGGVETQYF.

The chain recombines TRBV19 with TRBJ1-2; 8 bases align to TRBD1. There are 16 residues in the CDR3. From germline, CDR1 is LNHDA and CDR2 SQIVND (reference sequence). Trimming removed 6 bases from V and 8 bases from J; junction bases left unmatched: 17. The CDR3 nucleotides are TGTGCCAGTAGCAGGACAGGGAGCCAGGCGAGCGCCGGCTACACCTTC. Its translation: CASSRTGSQASAGYTF.

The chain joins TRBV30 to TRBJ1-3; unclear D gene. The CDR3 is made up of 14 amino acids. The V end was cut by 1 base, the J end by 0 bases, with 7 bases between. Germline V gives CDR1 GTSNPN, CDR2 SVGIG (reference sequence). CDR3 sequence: CAWSGGGSGNTIYF. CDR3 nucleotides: TGTGCCTGGAGTGGGGGAGGCTCTGGAAACACCATATATTTT.

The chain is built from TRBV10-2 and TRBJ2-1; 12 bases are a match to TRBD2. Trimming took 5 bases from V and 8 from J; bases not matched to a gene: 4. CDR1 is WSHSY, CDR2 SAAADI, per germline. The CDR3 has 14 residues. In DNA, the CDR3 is TGCGCCAGCAGTCTAGCGGGGGGGTCCGATGAGCAGTTCTTC. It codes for CASSLAGGSDEQFF.

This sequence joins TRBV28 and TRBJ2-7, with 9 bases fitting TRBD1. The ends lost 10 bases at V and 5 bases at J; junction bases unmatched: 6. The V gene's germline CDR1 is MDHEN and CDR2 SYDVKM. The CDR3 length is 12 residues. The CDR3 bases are TGTGCCACTACCGACAGGGGGGACGAGCAGTACTTC. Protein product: CATTDRGDEQYF.